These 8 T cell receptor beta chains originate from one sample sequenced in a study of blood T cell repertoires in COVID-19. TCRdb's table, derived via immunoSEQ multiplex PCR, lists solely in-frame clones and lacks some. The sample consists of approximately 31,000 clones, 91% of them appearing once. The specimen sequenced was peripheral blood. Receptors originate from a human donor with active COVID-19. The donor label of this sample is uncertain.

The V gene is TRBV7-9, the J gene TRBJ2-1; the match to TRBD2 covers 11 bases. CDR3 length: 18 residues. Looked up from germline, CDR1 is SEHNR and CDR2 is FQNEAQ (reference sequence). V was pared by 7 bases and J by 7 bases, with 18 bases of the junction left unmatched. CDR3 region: CASTRLAGGPSSKNEQFF. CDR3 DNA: TGTGCCAGCACCAGGCTAGCGGGGGGCCCTAGTTCTAAAAATGAGCAGTTCTTC. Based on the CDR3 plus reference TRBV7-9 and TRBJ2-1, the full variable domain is DTGVSQNPRHKITKRGQNVTFRCDPISEHNRLYWYRQTLGQGPEFLTYFQNEAQLEKSRLLSDRFSAERPKGSFSTLEIQRTEQGDSAMYLCASTRLAGGPSSKNEQFFGPGTRLTVL.

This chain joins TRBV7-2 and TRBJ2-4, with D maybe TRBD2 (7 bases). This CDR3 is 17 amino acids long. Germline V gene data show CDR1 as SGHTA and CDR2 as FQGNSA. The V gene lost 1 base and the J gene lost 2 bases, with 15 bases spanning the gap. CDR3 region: CASSLVQTGGTKNIQYF. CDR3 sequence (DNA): TGTGCCAGCAGCTTAGTGCAAACGGGGGGCACCAAAAACATTCAGTACTTC.

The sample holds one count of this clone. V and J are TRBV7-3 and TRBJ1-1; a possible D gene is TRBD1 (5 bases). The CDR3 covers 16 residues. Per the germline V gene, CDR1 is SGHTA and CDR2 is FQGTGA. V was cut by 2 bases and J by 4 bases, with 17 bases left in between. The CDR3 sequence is CASSLYPNGRGTEAFF. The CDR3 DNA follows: TGTGCCAGCAGCTTATACCCCAATGGGAGGGGCACTGAAGCTTTCTTT.

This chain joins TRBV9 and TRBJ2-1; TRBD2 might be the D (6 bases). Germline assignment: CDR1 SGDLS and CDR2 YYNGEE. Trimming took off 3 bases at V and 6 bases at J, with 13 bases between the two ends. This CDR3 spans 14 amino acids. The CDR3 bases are TGTGCCAGCAGCGGAGGCGGGACTTTCAATGAGCAGTTCTTC. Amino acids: CASSGGGTFNEQFF.

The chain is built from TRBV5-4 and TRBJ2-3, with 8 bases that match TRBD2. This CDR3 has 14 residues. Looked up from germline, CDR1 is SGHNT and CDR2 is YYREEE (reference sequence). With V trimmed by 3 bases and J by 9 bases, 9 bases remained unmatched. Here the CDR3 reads CASSSRTGGDTQYF. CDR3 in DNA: TGTGCCAGCAGCTCAAGGACGGGGGGGGACACGCAGTATTTT.

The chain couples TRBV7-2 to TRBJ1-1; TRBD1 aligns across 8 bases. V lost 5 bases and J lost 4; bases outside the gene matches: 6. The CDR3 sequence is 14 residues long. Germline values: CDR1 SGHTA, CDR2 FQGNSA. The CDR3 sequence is CASSQDRVATEAFF. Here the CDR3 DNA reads TGTGCCAGCAGCCAGGACAGGGTGGCCACTGAAGCTTTCTTT. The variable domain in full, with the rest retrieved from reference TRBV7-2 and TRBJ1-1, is GAGVSQSPSNKVTEKGKDVELRCDPISGHTALYWYRQSLGQGLEFLIYFQGNSAPDKSGLPSDRFSAERTGGSVSTLTIQRTQQEDSAVYLCASSQDRVATEAFFGQGTRLTVV.

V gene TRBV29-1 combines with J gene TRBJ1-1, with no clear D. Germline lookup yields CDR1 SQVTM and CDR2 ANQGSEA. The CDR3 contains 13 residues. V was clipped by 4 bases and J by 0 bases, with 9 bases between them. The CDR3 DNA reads TGCAGCGTTGTGCAGGTTCTGAACACTGAAGCTTTCTTT. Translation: CSVVQVLNTEAFF.

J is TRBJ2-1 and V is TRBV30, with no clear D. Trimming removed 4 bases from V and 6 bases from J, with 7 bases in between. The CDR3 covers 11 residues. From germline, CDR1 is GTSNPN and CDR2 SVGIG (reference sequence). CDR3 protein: CAWTTPNEQFF. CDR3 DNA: TGTGCCTGGACTACCCCCAATGAGCAGTTCTTC.